This T cell receptor beta chain was retrieved from a study of human T cells and chemical hapten exposure. Time point here: pre-sensitization, week 0. Stated treatment: therapeutic diphenylcyclopropenone sensitization with weekly scalp DPC. Extraction of total RNA was performed on unfractionated whole blood. The CDR3 spans 13 residues. Germline V gives CDR1 DFQATT, CDR2 SNEGSKA (reference sequence). The V and J ends lost 5 bases and 4 bases, in that order; junction bases with no gene match: 7. TCRdb itself ran the RACE reads through MiXCR, one entry per CDR3 protein. The sample has 40,000 or so distinct CDR3 sequences; roughly an eighth are singletons.

Here the sequenced sample was whole blood, taken in connection with sensitization to the hapten diphenylcyclopropenone (DPC). The receptor was derived from a woman in her thirties or forties with alopecia areata. Some clones in this sample may be carry-over from other donors' samples. The chain employs TRBV20-1 and TRBJ1-2, with 7 nucleotides matching TRBD1. CDR3 DNA: TGCAGTGCTGCCGGGACAGCTGTCTATGGCTACACCTTC. The encoded protein is CSAAGTAVYGYTF.